One and the same sample provided the 13 T cell receptor beta chains below, sequenced in a study of T cell changes during pregnancy in multiple sclerosis. Generated by immunoSEQ multiplex PCR, the TCRdb table keeps only in-frame clones and is missing some. The sample holds about 38,000 clones, 91% seen once. Sequenced material: CD8+ T cells from peripheral blood mononuclear cells, taken after pregnancy. The receptors shown here come from a female donor with multiple sclerosis, enrolled in a pregnancy study.

This rearrangement joins TRBV19 to TRBJ2-5; D is ambiguous. Trimming removed 3 bases from V and 2 bases from J, with 10 bases in between. CDR3 length: 14 residues. Germline CDR1 is LNHDA and CDR2 is SQIVND (reference sequence). As DNA, the CDR3 is TGTGCCAGTAGTATGGAGACGGAACAAGAGACCCAGTACTTC. This gives the protein CASSMETEQETQYF.

The V and J genes are TRBV21-1 and TRBJ1-3. TRBV21-1 is designated a pseudogene. The CDR3 contains 15 residues. CDR3 loop: CASSKEKRAGNTIYF. In nucleotides, the CDR3 is TGTGCCAGCAGCAAAGAAAAGCGGGCGGGGAACACCATATATTTT.

The rearrangement joins TRBV9 to TRBJ2-3, with TRBD1 as a possible D gene (5 bases). This CDR3 comprises 15 residues. Per the germline V gene, CDR1 is SGDLS and CDR2 is YYNGEE. Between the trimmed V and J ends, which lost 0 bases and 4 bases, there was a span of 12 bases. In DNA form, the CDR3 reads TGTGCCAGCAGCGTAGGAGCAGGGCTCGCAGATACGCAGTATTTT. It is translated as CASSVGAGLADTQYF.

The chain recombines TRBV5-4 with TRBJ2-7; 8 nucleotides match TRBD1. Looked up from germline, CDR1 is SGHNT and CDR2 is YYREEE (reference sequence). V was clipped by 4 bases and J by 3 bases; unmatched bases: 12. CDR3 length equals 16 residues. The CDR3 loop is CASSHDGGTGVYEQYF. The CDR3 DNA follows: TGTGCCAGCAGCCACGATGGGGGGACAGGTGTCTACGAGCAGTACTTC. Together with reference TRBV5-4 and TRBJ2-7, the CDR3 gives the full variable domain: ETGVTQSPTHLIKTRGQQVTLRCSSQSGHNTVSWYQQALGQGPQFIFQYYREEENGRGNFPPRFSGLQFPNYSSELNVNALELDDSALYLCASSHDGGTGVYEQYFGPGTRLTVT.

V usage is TRBV28 and J usage is TRBJ2-5; 13 nucleotides align to TRBD2. The length of the CDR3 is 15 residues. Germline CDR1 reads MDHEN; CDR2 reads SYDVKM. The trim removed 5 bases at V and 3 bases at J, leaving 3 bases unmatched. CDR3 region: CASSPGLAGEETQYF. The CDR3 DNA reads as TGTGCCAGCAGTCCCGGACTAGCGGGAGAAGAGACCCAGTACTTC. The variable domain in full, with the rest retrieved from reference TRBV28 and TRBJ2-5, is DVKVTQSSRYLVKRTGEKVFLECVQDMDHENMFWYRQDPGLGLRLIYFSYDVKMKEKGDIPEGYSVSREKKERFSLILESASTNQTSMYLCASSPGLAGEETQYFGPGTRLLVL.

This clone occurred a few times. The V gene is TRBV4-1, the J gene TRBJ2-1, with D perhaps matching TRBD2 (5 bases). The V gene's germline CDR1 is MGHRA and CDR2 YSYEKL. V lost 4 bases and J 11 bases, leaving 18 bases between the germline ends. This CDR3 region has 14 residues. The CDR3 spells CASSLQHPLGKQFF. The CDR3 region has the DNA TGCGCCAGCAGCCTTCAGCATCCCCTCGGGAAGCAGTTCTTC.

The rearrangement links TRBV9 to TRBJ1-4; weak D call: TRBD1 (5 bases). CDR3 length: 14 residues. Germline V gene lookup returns CDR1 SGDLS and CDR2 YYNGEE. V dropped 3 bases and J dropped 7 bases, with 13 bases sitting between them. The CDR3 DNA is TGTGCCAGCAGCGGAGGAGGGGTGGGTGAAAAACTGTTTTTT. Its translation is CASSGGGVGEKLFF.

The J gene is TRBJ1-2, the V gene TRBV5-1, with D unresolved. The V end was cut by 4 bases, the J end by 7 bases, with 8 bases between. The CDR3 totals 11 residues. CDR1 is SGHRS, CDR2 YFSETQ, per germline. CDR3 sequence: CASSPGSGYTF. CDR3 DNA sequence: TGCGCCAGCAGCCCCGGTAGTGGCTACACCTTC. The variable domain in full, with the rest retrieved from reference TRBV5-1 and TRBJ1-2, is KAGVTQTPRYLIKTRGQQVTLSCSPISGHRSVSWYQQTPGQGLQFLFEYFSETQRNKGNFPGRFSGRQFSNSRSEMNVSTLELGDSALYLCASSPGSGYTFGSGTRLTVV.

V usage is TRBV7-8 and J usage is TRBJ1-2; D gene uncertain. Between the trimmed V and J ends, which lost 1 base and 4 bases, there was a span of 4 bases. Per the germline V gene, CDR1 is SGHVS and CDR2 is FQNEAQ. CDR3 length: 12 residues. CDR3 sequence reads: CASSLDSYGYTF. The DNA for the CDR3 is TGTGCCAGCAGCTTAGACAGCTATGGCTACACCTTC.

CDR3 sequence: CASSLTRTYEQYF. CDR3 nucleotide sequence: TGTGCCAGCAGTTTAACTAGGACCTACGAGCAGTACTTC. The rearrangement joins TRBV6-5 to TRBJ2-7; the D gene is possibly TRBD2 (5 bases). V was pared by 4 bases and J by 2 bases, with 9 bases between. Germline CDR1 and CDR2: MNHEY and SVGAGI. The CDR3 loop spans 13 amino acids.

The chain carries TRBV5-5 and TRBJ1-1; maybe TRBD1 (5 bases). CDR1 is SGHKS, CDR2 YYEKEE, per germline (reference sequence). The ends were cut back, 0 bases at V and 1 base at J, with 10 bases in the middle. CDR3 length equals 15 residues. The CDR3 DNA reads TGTGCCAGCAGCTTGGATGGGGCAGGGAACACTGAAGCTTTCTTT. The encoded protein is CASSLDGAGNTEAFF.

The chain joins TRBV27 to TRBJ1-1; D not certain. The CDR3 has 15 residues. CDR1 is MNHEY, CDR2 SMNVEV, per germline (reference sequence). V lost 4 bases and J 7 bases, leaving 19 bases between the germline ends. The CDR3 bases are TGTGCCAGCAGTTCCAGCCTTGGGCCAAGCAATGAAGCTTTCTTT. Its translation is CASSSSLGPSNEAFF.

This clone was recorded a few times. The CDR3 DNA is TGTGCCAGCAGTTACTCGACAGGGGTCGGCTACACCTTC. Protein sequence: CASSYSTGVGYTF. The chain uses TRBV6-5 and TRBJ1-2, with 8 bases fitting TRBD1. The V gene's germline CDR1 is MNHEY and CDR2 SVGAGI. V shed 0 bases, J shed 8 bases, and the junction held 2 bases outside the gene matches. This CDR3 spans 13 amino acids.